Each of the 25 T cell receptor beta chains below was sequenced from the same sample in a study of cytomegalovirus exposure and HLA in healthy donors. Researchers ran the PCR with 60 Vbeta and 13 Jbeta primers. Using immunoSEQ multiplex PCR, the repertoire was profiled, and TCRdb retains in-frame clones only, with some absent. The profile shows some 160,000 clones, about 77% of them singletons. Input material: PBMCs. The receptors were gathered from a man aged 55 to 70 in good health and CMV-seronegative.

This clone was counted between two and nine times. The V call is TRBV10-3, the J call TRBJ2-5; 7 nucleotides match TRBD1. The germline V gene encodes CDR1 ENHRY and CDR2 SYGVKD. The CDR3 covers 12 residues. V dropped 5 bases and J dropped 6; count of bases not matched to a gene: 3. The CDR3 coding sequence is TGTGCCATCAGTCAACAGGGGAAGACCCAGTACTTC. Protein: CAISQQGKTQYF.

This chain joins TRBV19 and TRBJ2-7, with 9 positions matching TRBD1. Germline loops: CDR1 LNHDA, CDR2 SQIVND (reference sequence). With V trimmed by 4 bases and J by 6 bases, 10 bases remained unmatched. The CDR3 runs to 15 residues. The CDR3 region is CASSTSGTGNGEQYF. CDR3 DNA: TGTGCCAGTAGTACCTCCGGGACAGGGAACGGCGAGCAGTACTTC.

This chain links TRBV15 with TRBJ2-7; D not resolved. Germline V CDR1 and CDR2: LNHNV, YYDKDF (reference sequence). The CDR3 runs 14 residues. Deletions cut 2 bases from V and 3 bases from J, with 11 bases between. The CDR3 here is CATSRSQAHYEQYF. The CDR3, as DNA: TGTGCCACCAGCAGATCCCAGGCCCACTACGAGCAGTACTTC.

This clone was picked up one time. The chain joins TRBV10-3 to TRBJ2-5; D not certain. The tail of the sequence fits TRBJ2-7 better, so the J call may be wrong. There are 11 residues in the CDR3. Germline V CDR1 and CDR2: ENHRY, SYGVKD. The CDR3 sequence: CAISENYEQYF. In DNA, the CDR3 is TGTGCCATCAGTGAAAACTACGAGCAGTACTTC.

V is TRBV5-6 and J is TRBJ2-7, with D perhaps matching TRBD2 (6 bases). Trimming stripped 1 base from V and 1 base from J, with 12 bases between. This CDR3 has 15 residues. The germline CDR1 and CDR2 sequences are SGHDT and YYEEEE. CDR3 DNA: TGTGCCAGCAGCTTGAATGGGCTAGCGTCCTACGAGCAGTACTTC. Its translation: CASSLNGLASYEQYF.

The table lists this clone with a count of one. This rearrangement joins TRBV29-1 to TRBJ2-3; 7 bases fit TRBD2. From germline, CDR1 is SQVTM and CDR2 ANQGSEA. The J segment lost 2 bases and the V segment lost 1 base, leaving 6 bases of the junction unmatched. The CDR3 has 15 amino acids. CDR3 protein: CSVEGGSGLTDTQYF. CDR3 sequence (DNA): TGCAGCGTTGAAGGGGGTAGCGGGCTCACAGATACGCAGTATTTT.

This clone has just a few counts. This chain's CDR3 is CASSVSGGRETQYF. CDR3 DNA: TGTGCCAGCAGCGTCAGCGGGGGGAGGGAGACCCAGTACTTC. The V call is TRBV9, the J call TRBJ2-5; TRBD2 matches at 9 bases. Losses at the gene ends were 2 bases for V and 5 bases for J; bases not matched to a gene: 4. From germline, CDR1 is SGDLS and CDR2 YYNGEE. This CDR3 has 14 amino acids.

In regard to this clone: Germline and junction disagree at one end, which may indicate a read error. The V gene is TRBV25-1, the J gene TRBJ2-7; 10 bases are shared with TRBD2. The germline CDR1 and CDR2 sequences are MGHDK and SYGVNS. The CDR3 contains 15 residues. The CDR3 region has the DNA TGTGCCAGCAGAAGAGAAATAGCGGGGGGCGTAGAGCAGTCCTTC. It encodes CASRREIAGGVEQSF.

V gene TRBV19 combines with J gene TRBJ2-1; 7 bases are shared with TRBD2. The CDR3 is 12 residues long. V gave up 11 bases and J gave up 5 bases; unmatched junction bases: 6. CDR1 is LNHDA, CDR2 SQIVND, per germline (reference sequence). The chain's CDR3 is CAVWGGHNEQFF. Written as DNA, the CDR3 is TGTGCCGTTTGGGGAGGGCACAATGAGCAGTTCTTC. Full variable domain (remainder filled in from reference TRBV19 and TRBJ2-1): DGGITQSPKYLFRKEGQNVTLSCEQNLNHDAMYWYRQDPGQGLRLIYYSQIVNDFQKGDIAEGYSVSREKKESFPLTVTSAQKNPTAFYLCAVWGGHNEQFFGPGTRLTVL.

V usage is TRBV5-1 and J usage is TRBJ2-3; 9 bases are shared with TRBD1. The junction had 1 base not matched to a gene; V was cut back by 2 bases and J by 3 bases. The CDR3 contains 14 residues. Looked up from germline, CDR1 is SGHRS and CDR2 is YFSETQ. The DNA for the CDR3 is TGCGCCAGCAGCTTCGGGACAGGGACAGATACGCAGTATTTT. Its protein is CASSFGTGTDTQYF.

The chain combines TRBV9 with TRBJ2-1; 12 bases agree with TRBD2. J was trimmed by 6 bases and V by 3 bases; bases with no gene match: 4. Per germline, CDR1 SGDLS and CDR2 YYNGEE. The CDR3 runs to 15 residues. The chain's CDR3 is CASSALAGGGNEQFF. As DNA, the CDR3 is TGTGCCAGCAGCGCCCTAGCGGGAGGGGGCAATGAGCAGTTCTTC.

The J gene is TRBJ2-1, the V gene TRBV7-9; tentative D call: TRBD2 (5 bases). V gave up 0 bases and J gave up 9 bases, with 12 bases separating them. This CDR3 spans 14 amino acids. Germline V gene data show CDR1 as SEHNR and CDR2 as FQNEAQ (reference sequence). CDR3 amino acids: CASSLAGKAVEQFF. The CDR3 DNA reads TGTGCCAGCAGCTTAGCGGGAAAAGCGGTTGAGCAGTTCTTC.

This clone has just one count. The rearrangement uses TRBV10-3 and TRBJ2-5, with TRBD1 as a possible D gene (6 bases). V lost 3 bases and J lost 4, with 9 bases in between. This CDR3 is built from 13 residues. CDR1 and CDR2 (germline): ENHRY, SYGVKD. CDR3 bases: TGTGCCATCAGTGATGTAGGGGGAGAGACCCAGTACTTC. Its translation is CAISDVGGETQYF.

This chain uses TRBV7-8 with TRBJ2-2; TRBD1 aligns across 8 bases. V was pared by 7 bases and J by 4 bases, with 11 bases of the junction left unmatched. Germline CDR1 reads SGHVS; CDR2 reads FQNEAQ. CDR3 length: 16 amino acids. The CDR3 here is CASKPAPGQVTGELFF. CDR3 DNA sequence: TGTGCCAGCAAACCGGCACCGGGACAGGTCACCGGGGAGCTGTTTTTT.

The chain combines TRBV6-6 with TRBJ2-3; D is unresolved. Trimming cost V 0 bases and J 7 bases, with 11 bases left between them. CDR1 and CDR2 from the germline V gene are MNHNY and SVGAGI (reference sequence). The CDR3 spans 14 residues. The CDR3 bases are TGTGCCAGCAGTTACTCCCCGCACGCGAATACGCAGTATTTT. This sequence encodes CASSYSPHANTQYF.

CDR3 sequence: CASRTGPGQGYEQYF. The CDR3 coding sequence is TGTGCCAGCAGAACGGGCCCGGGACAGGGCTACGAGCAGTACTTC. The rearrangement joins TRBV28 to TRBJ2-7, with 9 bases that match TRBD1. Per germline, CDR1 MDHEN and CDR2 SYDVKM. The CDR3 runs 15 residues. V dropped 6 bases and J dropped 3; count of bases not matched to a gene: 9.

The V and J genes are TRBV19 and TRBJ1-2; 8 nucleotides align to TRBD1. V shed 0 bases, J shed 6 bases, and the junction held 3 bases outside the gene matches. CDR1 is LNHDA and CDR2 is SQIVND in the germline V gene (reference sequence). The length of the CDR3 is 14 residues. The CDR3 loop is CASSIEAGGHGYTF. DNA for the CDR3: TGTGCCAGTAGTATAGAGGCAGGGGGCCATGGCTACACCTTC.

The chain links TRBV2 to TRBJ2-7, with 7 bases fitting TRBD2. V dropped 10 bases and J dropped 4; count of bases not matched to a gene: 10. The CDR3 has 13 residues. From germline, CDR1 is SNHLY and CDR2 FYNNEI. CDR3 sequence reads: CAILTSEEYEQYF. The DNA of the CDR3 is TGTGCCATTCTTACTAGCGAAGAATACGAGCAGTACTTC.

DNA of the CDR3: TGTGCCAGCAGCTTTGGCCTAGCGGGAGGCGAGCAGTACTTC. Translating it yields CASSFGLAGGEQYF. The V and J genes are TRBV5-6 and TRBJ2-7; 11 bases map to TRBD2. Looked up from germline, CDR1 is SGHDT and CDR2 is YYEEEE. This CDR3 has 14 residues. J gave up 6 bases and V 2 bases, and 4 bases lay outside the gene matches.

This clone occurred once. V and J are TRBV28 and TRBJ2-1; 15 bases are a match to TRBD2. The CDR3 contains 19 residues. The germline V gene has CDR1 MDHEN and CDR2 SYDVKM. V was clipped by 6 bases and J by 0 bases; unmatched bases: 9. Written as DNA, the CDR3 is TGTGCCAGCAGGGCACCGGGACTAGCGGGAGGAGGCTCCTACAATGAGCAGTTCTTC. This gives the protein CASRAPGLAGGGSYNEQFF.

This clone was counted between two and nine times. The genes are TRBV19 and TRBJ1-1, with D perhaps TRBD1 (6 bases). Trimming left V 1 base short and J 7 bases short, with 10 bases between. Germline assignment: CDR1 LNHDA and CDR2 SQIVND (reference sequence). There are 13 residues in the CDR3. Written as DNA, the CDR3 is TGTGCCAGTAGTATAGCACAGGGTATTGAAGCTTTCTTT. It translates to CASSIAQGIEAFF.

This chain connects TRBV28 to TRBJ2-7; perhaps TRBD1 as D (6 bases). This CDR3 is built from 18 residues. The ends were cut back, 4 bases at V and 2 bases at J, with 24 bases in the middle. Germline CDR1 MDHEN, CDR2 SYDVKM. CDR3 nucleotide sequence: TGTGCCAGCAGTTCAACTTGGGCCTCCGGGACAAATCCCTACGAGCAGTACTTC. It specifies CASSSTWASGTNPYEQYF.

The gene calls are TRBV19 and TRBJ2-7, with D possibly being TRBD1 (5 bases). Germline V gives CDR1 LNHDA, CDR2 SQIVND (reference sequence). The V and J ends lost 4 bases and 2 bases respectively, with 9 bases between them. The CDR3 has 13 amino acids. This CDR3 reads CASSTTVTYEQYF. The DNA for the CDR3 is TGTGCCAGTAGTACGACAGTGACCTACGAGCAGTACTTC.

The chain recombines TRBV2 with TRBJ2-7; possible D gene TRBD2, 7 bases. CDR1 is SNHLY and CDR2 is FYNNEI in the germline V gene. The V end lost 4 bases, the J end lost 2 bases, and 18 bases lay between the germline ends. This CDR3 contains 16 residues. CDR3 residues: CASSVRGGPSPYEQYF. CDR3 coding DNA: TGTGCCAGCAGTGTTAGGGGGGGCCCCTCTCCCTACGAGCAGTACTTC.

This clone was seen a handful of times. The genes are TRBV7-8 and TRBJ2-1, with D possibly TRBD2 on 5 matching bases. This CDR3 comprises 14 residues. Per the germline V gene, CDR1 is SGHVS and CDR2 is FQNEAQ. V dropped 8 bases and J dropped 0 bases, with 11 bases sitting between them. The chain's CDR3 is CASQRENSYNEQFF. The CDR3 DNA follows: TGTGCCAGCCAAAGGGAGAACTCCTACAATGAGCAGTTCTTC.